Following are 5 T cell receptor beta chains from one sample sequenced in a study of blood T cell repertoires in COVID-19. TCRdb keeps only in-frame clones here, not all; method: immunoSEQ multiplex PCR. This sample has fewer than 20,000 clones, with 80% to 90% found just once. The sequenced sample consisted of peripheral blood. The receptors were gathered from a man in his 70s in a cohort sampled during active COVID-19.

The chain is built from TRBV28 and TRBJ1-5, with 10 bases identical to TRBD1. CDR3 length equals 15 residues. Trimming at V came to 5 bases and at J to 2 bases, leaving 3 bases not matched to a gene. Per the germline V gene, CDR1 is MDHEN and CDR2 is SYDVKM. The CDR3 region has the DNA TGTGCCAGCAGTGGGACAGGGGTTGGCAATCAGCCCCAGCATTTT. It is translated as CASSGTGVGNQPQHF.

The CDR3 coding sequence is TGTGCCAGCAGTCAGGACAAATTCTACGAGCAGTACTTC. As protein: CASSQDKFYEQYF. This chain uses TRBV12-3 or TRBV12-4 with TRBJ2-7; the D gene is possibly TRBD1 (5 bases). V was clipped by 5 bases and J by 3 bases, with 11 bases between them. The CDR3 has 13 amino acids.

V and J are TRBV6-4 and TRBJ2-3; 7 nucleotides agree with TRBD1. V gave up 3 bases and J gave up 5 bases; unmatched junction bases: 2. CDR1 and CDR2 (germline): MRHNA, SNTAGT. CDR3 length: 13 amino acids. The CDR3, as DNA: TGTGCCAGCAGTGAAAGGGGGCTAGATACGCAGTATTTT. Protein sequence: CASSERGLDTQYF.

In this sample, this clone turned up a few times. The chain couples TRBV6-5 to TRBJ2-7; D may be TRBD2 (6 bases). The CDR3 contains 12 residues. Trimming shortened V by 10 bases and J by 2 bases, and 12 bases separated the two germline ends. Germline V lookup: CDR1 MNHEY, CDR2 SVGAGI. The CDR3 sequence is CAIRTGAYEQYF. The CDR3 DNA reads as TGTGCCATACGGACGGGGGCCTACGAGCAGTACTTC.

The J gene is TRBJ1-2, the V gene TRBV27; TRBD1 matches 9 bases. Germline values: CDR1 MNHEY, CDR2 SMNVEV (reference sequence). J lost 2 bases, V lost 6 bases, and 4 bases had no gene match. The CDR3 contains 14 residues. CDR3 protein: CASRTGQGNYGYTF. CDR3 DNA: TGTGCCAGCAGGACAGGACAGGGGAACTATGGCTACACCTTC.